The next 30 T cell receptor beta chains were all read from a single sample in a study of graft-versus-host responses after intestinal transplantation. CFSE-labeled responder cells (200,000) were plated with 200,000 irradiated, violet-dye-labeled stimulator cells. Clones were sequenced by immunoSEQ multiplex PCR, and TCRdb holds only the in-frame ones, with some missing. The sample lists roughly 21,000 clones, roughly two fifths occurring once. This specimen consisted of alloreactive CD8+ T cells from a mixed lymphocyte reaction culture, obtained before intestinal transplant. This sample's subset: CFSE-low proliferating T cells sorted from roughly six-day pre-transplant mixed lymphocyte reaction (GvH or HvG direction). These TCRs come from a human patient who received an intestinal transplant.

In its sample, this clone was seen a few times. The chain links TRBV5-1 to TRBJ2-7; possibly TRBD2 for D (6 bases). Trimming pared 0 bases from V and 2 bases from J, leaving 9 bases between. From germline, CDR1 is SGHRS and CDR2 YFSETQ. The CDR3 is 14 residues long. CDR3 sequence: CASSLAGEAYEQYF. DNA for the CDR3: TGCGCCAGCAGCTTGGCTGGGGAGGCCTACGAGCAGTACTTC.

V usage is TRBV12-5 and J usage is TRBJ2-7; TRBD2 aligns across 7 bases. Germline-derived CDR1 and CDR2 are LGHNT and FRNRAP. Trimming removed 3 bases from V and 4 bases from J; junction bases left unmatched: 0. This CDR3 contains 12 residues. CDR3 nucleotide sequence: TGTGCTAGTGGTTTCGGGGGGTACGAGCAGTACTTC. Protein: CASGFGGYEQYF.

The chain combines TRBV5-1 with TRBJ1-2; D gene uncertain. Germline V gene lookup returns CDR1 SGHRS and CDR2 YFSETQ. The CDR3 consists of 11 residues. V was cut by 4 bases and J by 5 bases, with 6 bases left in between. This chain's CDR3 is CASSANYGYTF. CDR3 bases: TGCGCCAGCAGCGCAAATTATGGCTACACCTTC.

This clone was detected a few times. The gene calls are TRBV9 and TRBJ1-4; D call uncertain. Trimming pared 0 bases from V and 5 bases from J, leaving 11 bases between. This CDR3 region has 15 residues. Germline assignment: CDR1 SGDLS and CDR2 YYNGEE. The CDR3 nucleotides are TGTGCCAGCAGCGTAGGGGCAGGTGGGAATGAAAAACTGTTTTTT. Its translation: CASSVGAGGNEKLFF.

The CDR3 DNA is TGTGCCAGCAGTCAACCGGGGCACGATAATTCACCCCTCCACTTT. It yields the protein CASSQPGHDNSPLHF. V gene TRBV28 combines with J gene TRBJ1-6; D may be TRBD1 (5 bases). Germline V gene data show CDR1 as MDHEN and CDR2 as SYDVKM. V dropped 5 bases and J dropped 5 bases, with 13 bases sitting between them. This CDR3 has 15 amino acids.

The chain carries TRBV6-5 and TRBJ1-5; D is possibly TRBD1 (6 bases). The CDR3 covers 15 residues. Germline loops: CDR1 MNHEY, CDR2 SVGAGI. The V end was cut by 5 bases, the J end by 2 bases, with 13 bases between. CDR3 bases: TGTGCCAGCAGTCTTACAGGGAAGGGCAATCAGCCCCAGCATTTT. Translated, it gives CASSLTGKGNQPQHF.

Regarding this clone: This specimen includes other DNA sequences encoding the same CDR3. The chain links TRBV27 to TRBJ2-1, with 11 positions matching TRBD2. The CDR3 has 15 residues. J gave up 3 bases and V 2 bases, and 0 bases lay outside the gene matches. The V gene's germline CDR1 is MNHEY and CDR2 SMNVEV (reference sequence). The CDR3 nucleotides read TGTGCCAGCAGTTTAGGGACTAGCGGCTACAATGAGCAGTTCTTC. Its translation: CASSLGTSGYNEQFF.

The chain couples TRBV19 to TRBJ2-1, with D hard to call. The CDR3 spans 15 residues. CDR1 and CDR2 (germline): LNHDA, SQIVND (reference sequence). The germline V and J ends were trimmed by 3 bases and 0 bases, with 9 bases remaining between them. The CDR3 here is CASSIVGFSYNEQFF. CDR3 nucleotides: TGTGCCAGTAGTATCGTGGGCTTCTCCTACAATGAGCAGTTCTTC. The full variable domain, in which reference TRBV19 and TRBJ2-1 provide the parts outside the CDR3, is DGGITQSPKYLFRKEGQNVTLSCEQNLNHDAMYWYRQDPGQGLRLIYYSQIVNDFQKGDIAEGYSVSREKKESFPLTVTSAQKNPTAFYLCASSIVGFSYNEQFFGPGTRLTVL.

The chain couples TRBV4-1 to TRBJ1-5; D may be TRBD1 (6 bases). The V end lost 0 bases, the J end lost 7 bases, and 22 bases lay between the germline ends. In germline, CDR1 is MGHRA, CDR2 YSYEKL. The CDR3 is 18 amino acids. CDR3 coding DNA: TGCGCCAGCAGCCAAGATCTAGGAGTCGGGGGTAGGGGGCAGCCCCAGCATTTT. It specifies CASSQDLGVGGRGQPQHF.

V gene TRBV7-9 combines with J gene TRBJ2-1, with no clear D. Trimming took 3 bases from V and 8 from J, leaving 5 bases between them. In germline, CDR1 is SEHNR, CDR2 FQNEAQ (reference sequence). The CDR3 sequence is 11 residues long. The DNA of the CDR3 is TGTGCCAGCAGCTTGTACTATGAGCAGTTCTTC. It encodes CASSLYYEQFF.

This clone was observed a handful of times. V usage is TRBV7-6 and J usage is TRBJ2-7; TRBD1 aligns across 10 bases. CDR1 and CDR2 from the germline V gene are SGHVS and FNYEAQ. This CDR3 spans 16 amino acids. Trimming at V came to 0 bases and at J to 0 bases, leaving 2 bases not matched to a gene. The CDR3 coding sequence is TGTGCCAGCAGCTTAGCGGGGACAGGGGCCTCCTACGAGCAGTACTTC. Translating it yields CASSLAGTGASYEQYF.

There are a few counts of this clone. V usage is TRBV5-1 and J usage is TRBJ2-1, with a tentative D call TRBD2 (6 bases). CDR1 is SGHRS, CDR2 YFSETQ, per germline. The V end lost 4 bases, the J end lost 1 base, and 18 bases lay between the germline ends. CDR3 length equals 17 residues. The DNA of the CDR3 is TGCGCCAGCAGCCAAGTTCCCGGGACTTTATCCTACAATGAGCAGTTCTTC. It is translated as CASSQVPGTLSYNEQFF.

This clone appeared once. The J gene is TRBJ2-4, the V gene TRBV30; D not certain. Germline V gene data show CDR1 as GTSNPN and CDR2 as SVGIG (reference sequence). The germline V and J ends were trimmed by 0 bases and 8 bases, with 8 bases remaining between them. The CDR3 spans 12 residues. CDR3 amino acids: CAWSVGGDIQYF. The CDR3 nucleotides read TGTGCCTGGAGTGTCGGTGGGGACATTCAGTACTTC.

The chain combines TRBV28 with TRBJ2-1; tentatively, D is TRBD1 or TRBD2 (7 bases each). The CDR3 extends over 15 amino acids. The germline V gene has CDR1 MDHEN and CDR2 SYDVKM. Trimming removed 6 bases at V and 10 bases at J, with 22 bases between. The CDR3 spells CASRAQGGTGFEQFF. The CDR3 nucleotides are TGTGCCAGCAGGGCTCAGGGGGGGACCGGATTCGAGCAGTTCTTC. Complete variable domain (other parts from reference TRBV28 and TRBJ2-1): DVKVTQSSRYLVKRTGEKVFLECVQDMDHENMFWYRQDPGLGLRLIYFSYDVKMKEKGDIPEGYSVSREKKERFSLILESASTNQTSMYLCASRAQGGTGFEQFFGPGTRLTVL.

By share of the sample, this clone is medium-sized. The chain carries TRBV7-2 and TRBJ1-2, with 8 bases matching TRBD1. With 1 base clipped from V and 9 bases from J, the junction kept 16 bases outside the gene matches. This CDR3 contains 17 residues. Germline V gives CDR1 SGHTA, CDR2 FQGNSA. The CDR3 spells CASSLVGTRGRGRSYTF. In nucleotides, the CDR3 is TGTGCCAGCAGCTTAGTTGGTACGCGCGGCAGGGGGCGAAGCTACACCTTC.

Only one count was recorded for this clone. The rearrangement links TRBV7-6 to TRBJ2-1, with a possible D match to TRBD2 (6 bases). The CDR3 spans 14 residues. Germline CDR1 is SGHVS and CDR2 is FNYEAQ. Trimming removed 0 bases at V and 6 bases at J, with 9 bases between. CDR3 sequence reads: CASSLAVGGNEQFF. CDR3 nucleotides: TGTGCCAGCAGCTTAGCGGTGGGGGGCAATGAGCAGTTCTTC. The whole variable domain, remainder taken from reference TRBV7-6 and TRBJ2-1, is GAGVSQSPRYKVTKRGQDVALRCDPISGHVSLYWYRQALGQGPEFLTYFNYEAQQDKSGLPNDRFSAERPEGSISTLTIQRTEQRDSAMYRCASSLAVGGNEQFFGPGTRLTVL.

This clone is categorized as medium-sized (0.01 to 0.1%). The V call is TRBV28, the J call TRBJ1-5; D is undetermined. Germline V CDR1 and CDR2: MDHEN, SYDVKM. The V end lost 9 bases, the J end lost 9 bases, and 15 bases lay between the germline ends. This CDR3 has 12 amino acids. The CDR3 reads CASLLRPGPQHF. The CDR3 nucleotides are TGTGCCAGTCTCCTGCGACCCGGGCCCCAGCATTTT.

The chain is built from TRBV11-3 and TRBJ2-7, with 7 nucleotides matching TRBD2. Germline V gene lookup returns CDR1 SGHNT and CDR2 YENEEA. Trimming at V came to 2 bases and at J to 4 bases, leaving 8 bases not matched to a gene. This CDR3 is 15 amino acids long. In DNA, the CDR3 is TGTGCCAGCAGCTTACTTGGGGGGGTCGGGTACGAGCAGTACTTC. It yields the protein CASSLLGGVGYEQYF. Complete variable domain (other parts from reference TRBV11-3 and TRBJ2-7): EAGVVQSPRYKIIEKKQPVAFWCNPISGHNTLYWYLQNLGQGPELLIRYENEEAVDDSQLPKDRFSAERLKGVDSTLKIQPAELGDSAVYLCASSLLGGVGYEQYFGPGTRLTVT.

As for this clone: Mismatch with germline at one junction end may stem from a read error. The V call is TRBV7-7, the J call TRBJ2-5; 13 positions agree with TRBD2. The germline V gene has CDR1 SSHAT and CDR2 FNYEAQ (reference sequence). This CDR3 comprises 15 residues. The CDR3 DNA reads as TGTGCTAGCAGCCGGACTAGCGGGAGAGAAGAGACCCAGTACTTC. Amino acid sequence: CASSRTSGREETQYF.

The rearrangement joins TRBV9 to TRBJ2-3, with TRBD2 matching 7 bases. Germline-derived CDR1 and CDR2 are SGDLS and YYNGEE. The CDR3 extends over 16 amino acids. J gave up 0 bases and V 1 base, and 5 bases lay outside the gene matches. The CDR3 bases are TGTGCCAGCAGCGTAACGACTAGCACCAGCACAGATACGCAGTATTTT. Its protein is CASSVTTSTSTDTQYF.

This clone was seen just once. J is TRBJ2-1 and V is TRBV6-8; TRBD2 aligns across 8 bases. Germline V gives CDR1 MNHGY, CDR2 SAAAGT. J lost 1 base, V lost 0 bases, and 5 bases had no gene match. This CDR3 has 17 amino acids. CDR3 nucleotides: TGTGCCAGCAGTTACTCACCAGCGGGAGTATCCTACAATGAGCAGTTCTTC. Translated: CASSYSPAGVSYNEQFF.

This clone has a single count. CDR3 sequence (DNA): TGTGCCAGCTCACCGAGGACAGAACAAGAGACCCAGTACTTC. Its protein product is CASSPRTEQETQYF. The rearrangement joins TRBV18 to TRBJ2-5, with D possibly being TRBD1 (6 bases). CDR3 size: 14 residues. V was clipped by 3 bases and J by 2 bases, with 10 bases between them. Germline V CDR1 and CDR2: KGHSH, LQKENI. Full variable domain (remainder filled in from reference TRBV18 and TRBJ2-5): NAGVMQNPRHLVRRRGQEARLRCSPMKGHSHVYWYRQLPEEGLKFMVYLQKENIIDESGMPKERFSAEFPKEGPSILRIQQVVRGDSAAYFCASSPRTEQETQYFGPGTRLLVL.

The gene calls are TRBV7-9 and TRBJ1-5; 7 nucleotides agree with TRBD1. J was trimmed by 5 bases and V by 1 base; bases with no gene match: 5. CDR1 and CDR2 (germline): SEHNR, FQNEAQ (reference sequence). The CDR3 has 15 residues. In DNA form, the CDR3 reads TGTGCCAGCAGCTTAGATGGACAGGACTATCAGCCCCAGCATTTT. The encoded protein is CASSLDGQDYQPQHF.

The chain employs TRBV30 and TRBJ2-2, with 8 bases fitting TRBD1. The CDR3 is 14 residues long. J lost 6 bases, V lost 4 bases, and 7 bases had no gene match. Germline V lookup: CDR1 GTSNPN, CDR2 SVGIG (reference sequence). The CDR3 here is CAWKLGQVAGELFF. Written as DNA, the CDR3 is TGTGCCTGGAAACTGGGACAGGTAGCCGGGGAGCTGTTTTTT.

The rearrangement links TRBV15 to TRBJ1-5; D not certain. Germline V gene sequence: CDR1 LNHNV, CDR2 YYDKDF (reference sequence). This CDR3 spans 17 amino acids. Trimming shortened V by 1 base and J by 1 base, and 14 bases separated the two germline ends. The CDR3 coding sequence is TGTGCCACCAGCAGAGGAGAAGGTAATCCAAGCAATCAGCCCCAGCATTTT. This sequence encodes CATSRGEGNPSNQPQHF. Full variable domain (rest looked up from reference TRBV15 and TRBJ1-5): DAMVIQNPRYQVTQFGKPVTLSCSQTLNHNVMYWYQQKSSQAPKLLFHYYDKDFNNEADTPDNFQSRRPNTSFCFLDIRSPGLGDTAMYLCATSRGEGNPSNQPQHFGDGTRLSIL.

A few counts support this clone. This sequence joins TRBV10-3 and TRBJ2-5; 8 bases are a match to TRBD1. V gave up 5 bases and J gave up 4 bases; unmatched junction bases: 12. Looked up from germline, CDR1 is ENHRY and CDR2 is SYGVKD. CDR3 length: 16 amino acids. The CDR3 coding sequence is TGTGCCATCAGTCAGACTACCGGGACAGGCGTAGAGACCCAGTACTTC. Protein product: CAISQTTGTGVETQYF.

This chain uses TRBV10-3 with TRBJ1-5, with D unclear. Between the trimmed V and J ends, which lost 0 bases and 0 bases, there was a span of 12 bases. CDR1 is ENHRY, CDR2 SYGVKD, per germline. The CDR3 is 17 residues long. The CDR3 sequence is CAISESETSLSNQPQHF. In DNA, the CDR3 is TGTGCCATCAGTGAGTCCGAGACTTCCCTTAGCAATCAGCCCCAGCATTTT.

The CDR3 protein is CASSRTGGGTEAFF. The CDR3 DNA reads TGTGCCAGCAGTCGGACAGGGGGTGGAACTGAAGCTTTCTTT. The chain carries TRBV6-6 and TRBJ1-1, with 10 bases fitting TRBD1. The CDR3 contains 14 residues. In germline, CDR1 is MNHNY, CDR2 SVGAGI (reference sequence). V was pared by 5 bases and J by 5 bases, with 5 bases of the junction left unmatched.

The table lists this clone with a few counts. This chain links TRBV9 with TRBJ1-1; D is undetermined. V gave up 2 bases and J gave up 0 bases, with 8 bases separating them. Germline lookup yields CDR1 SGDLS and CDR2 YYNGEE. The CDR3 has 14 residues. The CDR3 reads CASSVGGMNTEAFF. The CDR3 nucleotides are TGTGCCAGCAGCGTGGGAGGGATGAACACTGAAGCTTTCTTT.

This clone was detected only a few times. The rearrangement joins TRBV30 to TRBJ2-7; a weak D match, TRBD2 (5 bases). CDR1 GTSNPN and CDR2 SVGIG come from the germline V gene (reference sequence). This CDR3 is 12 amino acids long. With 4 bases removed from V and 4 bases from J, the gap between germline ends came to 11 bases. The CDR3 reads CAWIGGSYEQYF. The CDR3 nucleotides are TGTGCCTGGATAGGAGGTTCTTACGAGCAGTACTTC.